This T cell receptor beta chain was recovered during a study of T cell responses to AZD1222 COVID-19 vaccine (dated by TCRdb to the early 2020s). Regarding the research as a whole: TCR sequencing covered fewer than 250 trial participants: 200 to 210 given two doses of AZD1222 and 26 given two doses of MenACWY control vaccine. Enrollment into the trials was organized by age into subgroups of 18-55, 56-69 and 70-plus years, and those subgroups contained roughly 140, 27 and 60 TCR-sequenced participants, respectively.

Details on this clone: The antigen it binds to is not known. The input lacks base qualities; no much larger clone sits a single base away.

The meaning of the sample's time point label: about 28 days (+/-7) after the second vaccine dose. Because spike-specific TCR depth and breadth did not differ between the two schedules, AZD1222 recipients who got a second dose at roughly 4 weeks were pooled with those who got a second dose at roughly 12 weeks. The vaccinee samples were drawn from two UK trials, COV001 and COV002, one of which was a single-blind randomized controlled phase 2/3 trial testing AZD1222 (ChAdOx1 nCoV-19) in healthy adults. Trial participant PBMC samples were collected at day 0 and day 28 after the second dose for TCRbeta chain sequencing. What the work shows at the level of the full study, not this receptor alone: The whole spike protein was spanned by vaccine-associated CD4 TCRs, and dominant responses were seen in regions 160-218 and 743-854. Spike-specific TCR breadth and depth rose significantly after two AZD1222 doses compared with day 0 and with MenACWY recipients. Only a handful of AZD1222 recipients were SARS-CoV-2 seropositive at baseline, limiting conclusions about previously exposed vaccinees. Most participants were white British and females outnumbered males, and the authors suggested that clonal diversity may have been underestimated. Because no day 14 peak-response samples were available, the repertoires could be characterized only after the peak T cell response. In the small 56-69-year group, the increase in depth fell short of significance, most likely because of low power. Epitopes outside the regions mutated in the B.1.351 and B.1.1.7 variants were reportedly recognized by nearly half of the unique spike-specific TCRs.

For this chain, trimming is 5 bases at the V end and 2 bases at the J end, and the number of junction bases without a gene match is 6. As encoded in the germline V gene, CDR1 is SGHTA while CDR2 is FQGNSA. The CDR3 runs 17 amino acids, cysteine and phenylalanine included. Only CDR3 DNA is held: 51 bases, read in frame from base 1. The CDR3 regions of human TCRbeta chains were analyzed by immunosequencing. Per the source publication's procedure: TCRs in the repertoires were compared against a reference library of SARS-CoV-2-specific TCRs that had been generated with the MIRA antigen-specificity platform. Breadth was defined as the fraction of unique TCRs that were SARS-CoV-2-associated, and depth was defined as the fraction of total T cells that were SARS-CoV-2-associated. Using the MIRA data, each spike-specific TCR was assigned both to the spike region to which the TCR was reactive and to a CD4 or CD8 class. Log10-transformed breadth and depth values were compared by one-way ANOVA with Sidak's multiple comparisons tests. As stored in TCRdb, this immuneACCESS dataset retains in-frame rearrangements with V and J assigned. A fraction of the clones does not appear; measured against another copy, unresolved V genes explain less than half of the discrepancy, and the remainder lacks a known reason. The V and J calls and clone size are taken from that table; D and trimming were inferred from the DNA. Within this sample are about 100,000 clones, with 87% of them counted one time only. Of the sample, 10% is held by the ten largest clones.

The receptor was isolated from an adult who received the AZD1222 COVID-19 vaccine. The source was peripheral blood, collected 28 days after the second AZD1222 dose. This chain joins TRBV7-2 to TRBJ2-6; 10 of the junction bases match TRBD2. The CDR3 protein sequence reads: CASSGIAGGTGANVLTF. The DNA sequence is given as TGTGCCAGCAGCGGGATAGCGGGAGGAACTGGGGCCAACGTCCTGACTTTC. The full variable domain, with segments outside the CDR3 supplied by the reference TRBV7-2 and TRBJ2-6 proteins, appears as GAGVSQSPSNKVTEKGKDVELRCDPISGHTALYWYRQSLGQGLEFLIYFQGNSAPDKSGLPSDRFSAERTGGSVSTLTIQRTQQEDSAVYLCASSGIAGGTGANVLTFGAGSRLTVL.